Following are 22 T cell receptor beta chains from one sample sequenced in a study of blood T cell repertoires in COVID-19. Produced via immunoSEQ multiplex PCR; TCRdb's table is partial and in-frame only. The top ten hold 7.2% of the sample, which has approximately 210,000 clones, around 86% seen once. Material: PBMCs or T cells enriched from blood (not recorded which). All receptors derive from a man aged 30 to 45 in a cohort exposed to, infected with or recovered from COVID-19 (not recorded which).

The CDR3: CASSRRDPAGTDTQYF. CDR3 nucleotides: TGCGCCAGCAGCCGCCGGGACCCAGCGGGTACAGATACGCAGTATTTT. The chain has TRBV5-1 and TRBJ2-3, with a tentative D call TRBD2 (6 bases). Germline CDR1 SGHRS, CDR2 YFSETQ. This CDR3 contains 16 residues. The germline V and J ends were trimmed by 4 bases and 3 bases, with 18 bases remaining between them.

This clone occurred once. The CDR3 is CASSERISYNEQFF. CDR3 DNA: TGCGCCAGCAGCGAGCGGATTTCCTACAATGAGCAGTTCTTC. The rearrangement links TRBV5-1 to TRBJ2-1; perhaps TRBD2 as D (5 bases). Germline lookup yields CDR1 SGHRS and CDR2 YFSETQ. The CDR3 consists of 14 residues. V was clipped by 4 bases and J by 1 base, with 9 bases between them.

The J gene is TRBJ2-3, the V gene TRBV10-1; 7 bases line up with TRBD2. Trimming cost V 7 bases and J 0 bases; bases outside gene matches: 7. Germline loops: CDR1 WNHNN, CDR2 SYGVQD (reference sequence). The CDR3 is made up of 15 amino acids. The CDR3 reads CASTRRESSTDTQYF. CDR3 DNA sequence: TGCGCCAGCACGAGGCGGGAGAGCAGCACAGATACGCAGTATTTT.

The chain links TRBV7-3 to TRBJ1-5; possible D gene TRBD1, 6 bases. The germline gives CDR1 SGHTA, CDR2 FQGTGA. V lost 8 bases and J lost 13, with 12 bases in between. This CDR3 contains 10 residues. CDR3 loop: CASGGRSQHF. The CDR3 nucleotides read TGTGCCAGCGGGGGCAGATCTCAGCATTTT.

J is TRBJ1-3 and V is TRBV28, with D uncertain. The V end lost 1 base, the J end lost 0 bases, and 10 bases lay between the germline ends. The CDR3 has 16 amino acids. CDR1 is MDHEN and CDR2 is SYDVKM in the germline V gene. The CDR3: CASSLLVSVSGNTIYF. For the CDR3, the DNA is TGTGCCAGCAGTTTATTGGTATCGGTCTCTGGAAACACCATATATTTT.

The rearrangement uses TRBV4-3 and TRBJ2-6, with a weak D call TRBD2 (6 bases). Germline V gene sequence: CDR1 LGHNA, CDR2 YSLEER. The CDR3 consists of 15 residues. Trimming stripped 0 bases from V and 8 bases from J, with 11 bases between. The DNA of the CDR3 is TGCGCCAGCAGCCAAGAAGGCGGCGGGACCAACGTCCTGACTTTC. Protein: CASSQEGGGTNVLTF.

V usage is TRBV10-3 and J usage is TRBJ2-3; tentatively, D is TRBD1 (5 bases). Germline-derived CDR1 and CDR2 are ENHRY and SYGVKD. The V end lost 9 bases, the J end lost 5 bases, and 12 bases lay between the germline ends. The CDR3 is made up of 12 amino acids. This CDR3 is CAIGYQGDTQYF. The CDR3 DNA is TGTGCCATTGGTTACCAGGGAGATACGCAGTATTTT.

This clone was counted once. This chain connects TRBV5-4 to TRBJ2-1; D unclear. V dropped 1 base and J dropped 4 bases, with 12 bases sitting between them. Germline values: CDR1 SGHNT, CDR2 YYREEE (reference sequence). This CDR3 contains 15 residues. The CDR3 nucleotides are TGTGCCAGCAGCTTGCCAGGAAACGTTTACAATGAGCAGTTCTTC. The encoded protein is CASSLPGNVYNEQFF. The complete variable domain, with remaining parts taken from reference TRBV5-4 and TRBJ2-1, reads ETGVTQSPTHLIKTRGQQVTLRCSSQSGHNTVSWYQQALGQGPQFIFQYYREEENGRGNFPPRFSGLQFPNYSSELNVNALELDDSALYLCASSLPGNVYNEQFFGPGTRLTVL.

The CDR3 protein is CASSPLAGEPNQYF. In DNA form, the CDR3 reads TGTGCCAGCAGCCCACTAGCGGGGGAGCCTAATCAGTACTTC. The chain carries TRBV11-2 and TRBJ2-4; 11 nucleotides match TRBD2. Per the germline V gene, CDR1 is SGHAT and CDR2 is FQNNGV. Trimming took 5 bases from V and 12 from J; bases not matched to a gene: 9. This CDR3 has 14 amino acids.

The chain is built from TRBV2 and TRBJ1-6; unclear D gene. V was pared by 0 bases and J by 10 bases, with 13 bases between. Germline CDR1 SNHLY, CDR2 FYNNEI. The CDR3 consists of 15 residues. The CDR3, as DNA: TGTGCCAGCAGTGAAGCGATGAGGGTTGGATCACCCCTCCACTTT. This encodes CASSEAMRVGSPLHF.

V is TRBV10-2 and J is TRBJ2-3, with D perhaps matching TRBD2 (5 bases). Trimming removed 2 bases at V and 4 bases at J, with 13 bases between. The germline V gene has CDR1 WSHSY and CDR2 SAAADI. This CDR3 is 15 amino acids long. In DNA, the CDR3 is TGCGCCAGCAGTGAGAGAGCTCTTAGCGCAGATACGCAGTATTTT. Translating gives CASSERALSADTQYF.

For this clone: Other DNA sequences in the sample encode the same CDR3. The chain couples TRBV6-5 to TRBJ2-6; perhaps TRBD2 as D (6 bases). V was cut by 6 bases and J by 0 bases, with 9 bases left in between. CDR3 length: 15 residues. Germline V gene sequence: CDR1 MNHEY, CDR2 SVGAGI. DNA for the CDR3: TGTGCCAGCAGACTGGGGGGCTCTGGGGCCAACGTCCTGACTTTC. Amino acids: CASRLGGSGANVLTF.

This clone has more than one count but fewer than ten. The chain employs TRBV25-1 and TRBJ2-7; possible D gene TRBD1, 6 bases. V lost 2 bases to trimming and J lost 11 bases, with 10 bases between them. CDR3 length equals 11 residues. Germline CDR1 is MGHDK and CDR2 is SYGVNS. This chain's CDR3 is CASSEGQWEYF. The CDR3 coding sequence is TGTGCCAGCAGTGAAGGACAGTGGGAGTACTTC.

This clone was seen once. The chain links TRBV6-2 or TRBV6-3 to TRBJ2-5; 7 positions match TRBD1. The germline CDR1 and CDR2 sequences are MNHEY and SVGEGT. V lost 4 bases, J lost 1 base, and 3 bases stayed unmatched. CDR3 length equals 14 residues. The CDR3 DNA reads TGTGCCAGCAGTTCCGGACAGGTCCAAGAGACCCAGTACTTC. Amino acid sequence: CASSSGQVQETQYF.

This chain uses TRBV9 with TRBJ2-3; D perhaps matches TRBD1 (7 bases). The CDR3 spans 15 residues. Trimming removed 0 bases at V and 6 bases at J, with 14 bases between. From germline, CDR1 is SGDLS and CDR2 YYNGEE. The CDR3 sequence is CASSVELAGGDTQYF. In DNA form, the CDR3 reads TGTGCCAGCAGCGTAGAATTGGCAGGGGGGGATACGCAGTATTTT.

This sequence joins TRBV7-9 and TRBJ1-2; D is unclear. Trimming shortened V by 5 bases and J by 4 bases, and 8 bases separated the two germline ends. The CDR3 has 12 residues. Germline loops: CDR1 SEHNR, CDR2 FQNEAQ (reference sequence). The DNA for the CDR3 is TGTGCCAGCAGCGACAACATCTATGGCTACACCTTC. Its translation is CASSDNIYGYTF.

This clone occurred a few times. Distinct nucleotide sequences in the sample also encode this CDR3. The CDR3 DNA reads as TGTGCCAGTAGTATCGAGGGGGGGCACTCTGGCTACACCTTC. The encoded protein is CASSIEGGHSGYTF. The chain couples TRBV19 to TRBJ1-2, with D tentatively TRBD1 (6 bases). The CDR3 contains 14 residues. Per the germline V gene, CDR1 is LNHDA and CDR2 is SQIVND (reference sequence). V dropped 3 bases and J dropped 7 bases, with 15 bases sitting between them.

The chain is built from TRBV7-2 and TRBJ1-3; D unresolved. Per germline, CDR1 SGHTA and CDR2 FQGNSA. With 1 base removed from V and 4 bases from J, the gap between germline ends came to 14 bases. The CDR3 sequence is 16 residues long. The CDR3 nucleotides are TGTGCCAGCAGCTTAGTTTCCTCAAACCAGGGAAACACCATATATTTT. It encodes CASSLVSSNQGNTIYF.

The chain links TRBV19 to TRBJ1-2; TRBD1 matches 9 bases. The CDR3 runs 14 residues. The V segment lost 5 bases and the J segment 3 bases; nucleotides outside the gene matches: 4. CDR1 LNHDA and CDR2 SQIVND come from the germline V gene (reference sequence). The CDR3 DNA is TGTGCCAGTAGTGGGACAGGGTATTACTATGGCTACACCTTC. This gives the protein CASSGTGYYYGYTF.

The chain carries TRBV9 and TRBJ2-2; maybe TRBD2 (6 bases). The V end was cut by 0 bases, the J end by 5 bases, with 14 bases between. CDR3 length: 16 amino acids. The germline gives CDR1 SGDLS, CDR2 YYNGEE. CDR3 protein: CASSVGQGGVTGELFF. The CDR3 DNA reads TGTGCCAGCAGCGTAGGGCAGGGCGGGGTAACCGGGGAGCTGTTTTTT. The variable domain in full, with the rest retrieved from reference TRBV9 and TRBJ2-2, is DSGVTQTPKHLITATGQRVTLRCSPRSGDLSVYWYQQSLDQGLQFLIQYYNGEERAKGNILERFSAQQFPDLHSELNLSSLELGDSALYFCASSVGQGGVTGELFFGEGSRLTVL.

This clone appeared once. This chain links TRBV9 with TRBJ2-7; D may be TRBD2 (5 bases). V lost 0 bases and J 1 base, leaving 14 bases between the germline ends. CDR3 length: 16 residues. CDR1 SGDLS and CDR2 YYNGEE come from the germline V gene. The CDR3 coding sequence is TGTGCCAGCAGCGTAGCAGCGGTTGCGGTTTCCTACGAGCAGTACTTC. Its protein is CASSVAAVAVSYEQYF.

The chain is built from TRBV6-2 or TRBV6-3 and TRBJ2-4; 14 bases line up with TRBD2. Trimming removed 2 bases from V and 8 bases from J; junction bases left unmatched: 20. The CDR3 covers 21 residues. The germline CDR1 and CDR2 sequences are MNHEY and SVGEGT. CDR3 DNA sequence: TGTGCCAGCAGTTACGGTCGACTAGCGGGAGGGCGCTATACCCTGAGGGACATTCAGTACTTC. The encoded protein is CASSYGRLAGGRYTLRDIQYF.